A selection of T cell receptor beta chains follows, all from one sample in a study of blood T cell repertoires in COVID-19. Produced via immunoSEQ multiplex PCR; TCRdb's table is partial and in-frame only. Of approximately 400,000 clones in the sample, around nine tenths were seen once. Material: PBMCs or T cells enriched from blood (not recorded which). The receptors were sampled from a woman in her late teens or twenties who had recovered from COVID-19. Each CDR3 is given without its conserved first and last residue. Clone size is stated in some rows and not others, as once, few, many or a class when expanded.

V	J	length	size	CDR3
TRBV19	TRBJ2-1	13	.	ASSIGQGPYNEQF
TRBV5-8	TRBJ1-5	13	once	ASSGSDRGLQPQH
TRBV6-5	TRBJ2-2	12	.	ASKFPGNTGELF
TRBV24-1	TRBJ1-5	15	once	ATSDPTRQGPNQPQH
TRBV9	TRBJ2-7	12	.	ASSVGQATYEQY
TRBV27	TRBJ2-1	15	.	ASSPTSGGPSAYEQF
TRBV27	TRBJ2-3	13	once	ASSFLAASTDTQY
TRBV5-4	TRBJ1-1	13	.	ASTTQGGSNTEAF
TRBV5-6	TRBJ2-5	12	.	ASSLGGGQETQY
TRBV9	TRBJ2-5	11	.	ASSGQGAETQY
TRBV6-5	TRBJ2-7	13	.	ASSYSNRGLPEQY
TRBV7-8	TRBJ1-4	13	few	ASSSGTGANEKLF
TRBV5-1	TRBJ2-7	13	.	ASSLAPQGPYEQY
TRBV4-1	TRBJ2-1	14	.	ASSQDLGTSGSPQF
TRBV30	TRBJ1-2	10	.	AWRPRGYGYT
TRBV7-9	TRBJ2-5	14	.	ASSSFLAGGEETQY
TRBV5-1	TRBJ1-1	11	.	ASSSIQGTEAF
TRBV11-1	TRBJ1-2	11	.	ASSSTGRYGYT
TRBV19	TRBJ2-7	13	.	ASSISLRQGYEQY
TRBV25-1	TRBJ2-3	13	.	ASSGDRGFTDTQY
TRBV6-5	TRBJ1-1	11	few	ASSYSSETEAF
TRBV3-1/TRBV3-2	TRBJ2-7	12	.	ASSLSTGIDEQY
TRBV6-5	TRBJ2-2	10	.	ASGQNSGELF
TRBV30	TRBJ1-5	11	.	AWGGQNNQPQH
TRBV7-9	TRBJ1-4	16	once	ASSFEPNRQGRLEKLF
TRBV28	TRBJ1-6	12	.	ASQGNSYNSPLH
TRBV7-9	TRBJ1-2	12	.	ASSHRDKNYGYT
TRBV25-1	TRBJ2-7	13	.	ASSALGTGGYEQY
TRBV6-5	TRBJ1-2	12	once	ASSSDSVYYGYT
TRBV3-1/TRBV3-2	TRBJ2-1	14	.	ASSLRTGRSYNEQF
TRBV13	TRBJ2-5	14	.	ASSLVKRGGLETQY
TRBV3-1/TRBV3-2	TRBJ1-4	12	.	ASSQAPESEKLF
TRBV6-2/TRBV6-3	TRBJ2-7	12	few	ASSYSINTYEQY
TRBV5-8	TRBJ1-2	14	.	ASSLERAMLSYGYT
TRBV9	TRBJ2-5	13	.	ASSASGGAPETQY